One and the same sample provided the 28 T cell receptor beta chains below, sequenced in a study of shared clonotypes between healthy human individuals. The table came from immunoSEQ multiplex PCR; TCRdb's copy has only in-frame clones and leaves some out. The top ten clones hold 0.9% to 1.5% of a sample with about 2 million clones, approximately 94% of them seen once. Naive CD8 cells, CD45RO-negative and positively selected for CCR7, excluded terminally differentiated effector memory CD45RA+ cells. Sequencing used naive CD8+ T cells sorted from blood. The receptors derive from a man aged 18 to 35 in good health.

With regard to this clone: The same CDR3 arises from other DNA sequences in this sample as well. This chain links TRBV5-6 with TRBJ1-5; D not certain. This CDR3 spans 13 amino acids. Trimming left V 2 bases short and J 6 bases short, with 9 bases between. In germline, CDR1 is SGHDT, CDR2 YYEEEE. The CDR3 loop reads CASSFGVGQPQHF. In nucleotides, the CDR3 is TGTGCCAGCAGCTTTGGCGTTGGTCAGCCCCAGCATTTT.

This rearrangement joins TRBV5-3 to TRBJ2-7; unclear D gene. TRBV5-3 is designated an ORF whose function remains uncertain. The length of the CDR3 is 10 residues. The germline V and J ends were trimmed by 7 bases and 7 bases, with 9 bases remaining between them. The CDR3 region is CARLRKEQYF. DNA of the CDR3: TGTGCCAGACTAAGAAAAGAGCAGTACTTC.

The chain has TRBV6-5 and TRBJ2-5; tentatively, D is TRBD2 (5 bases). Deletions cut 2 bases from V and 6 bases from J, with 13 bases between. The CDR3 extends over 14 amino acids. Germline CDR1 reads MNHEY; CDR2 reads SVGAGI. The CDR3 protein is CASSYAGSGKTQYF. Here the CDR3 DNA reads TGTGCCAGCAGTTACGCTGGGTCGGGGAAGACCCAGTACTTC.

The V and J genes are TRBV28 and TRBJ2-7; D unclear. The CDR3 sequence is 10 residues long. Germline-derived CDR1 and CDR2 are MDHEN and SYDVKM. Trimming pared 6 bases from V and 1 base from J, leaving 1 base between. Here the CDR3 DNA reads TGTGCCAGCAGATCCTACGAGCAGTACTTC. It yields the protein CASRSYEQYF.

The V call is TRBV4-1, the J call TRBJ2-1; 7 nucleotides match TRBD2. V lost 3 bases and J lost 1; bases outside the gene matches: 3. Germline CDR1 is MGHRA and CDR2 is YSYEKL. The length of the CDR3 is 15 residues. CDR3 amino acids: CASSHTSVSYNEQFF. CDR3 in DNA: TGCGCCAGCAGCCATACTAGCGTATCCTACAATGAGCAGTTCTTC.

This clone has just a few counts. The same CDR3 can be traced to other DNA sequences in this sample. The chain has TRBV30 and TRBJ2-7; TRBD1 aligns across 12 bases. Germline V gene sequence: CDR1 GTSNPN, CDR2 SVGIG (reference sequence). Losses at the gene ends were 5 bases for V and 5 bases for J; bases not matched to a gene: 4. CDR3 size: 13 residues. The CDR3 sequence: CAWGGQGAHEQYF. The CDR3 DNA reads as TGTGCCTGGGGGGGACAGGGGGCCCACGAGCAGTACTTC.

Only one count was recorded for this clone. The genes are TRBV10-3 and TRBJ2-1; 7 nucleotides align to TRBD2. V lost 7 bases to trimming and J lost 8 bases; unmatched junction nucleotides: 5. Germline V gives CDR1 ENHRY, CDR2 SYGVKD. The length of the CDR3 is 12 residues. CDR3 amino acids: CAITDGRHEQFF. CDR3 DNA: TGTGCCATCACAGACGGGAGGCATGAGCAGTTCTTC.

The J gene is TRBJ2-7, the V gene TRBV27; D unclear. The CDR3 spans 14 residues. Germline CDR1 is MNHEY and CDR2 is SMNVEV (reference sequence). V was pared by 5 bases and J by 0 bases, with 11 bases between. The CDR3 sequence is CASSHLGNSYEQYF. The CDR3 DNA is TGTGCCAGCAGTCACCTGGGGAACTCCTACGAGCAGTACTTC.

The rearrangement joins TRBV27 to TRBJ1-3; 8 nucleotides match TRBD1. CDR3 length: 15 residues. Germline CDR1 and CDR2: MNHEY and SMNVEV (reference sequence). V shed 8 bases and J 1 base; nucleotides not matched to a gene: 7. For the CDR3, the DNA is TGTGCCAGCGGATTTCAGGGGGCTTCTGGAAACACCATATATTTT. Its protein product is CASGFQGASGNTIYF.

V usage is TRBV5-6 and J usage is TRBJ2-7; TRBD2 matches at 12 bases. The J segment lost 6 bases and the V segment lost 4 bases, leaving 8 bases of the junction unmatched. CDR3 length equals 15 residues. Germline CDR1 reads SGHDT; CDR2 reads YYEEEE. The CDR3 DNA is TGTGCCAGCAGCCTGACTAGCGGGGGCCTCGCCGAGCAGTACTTC. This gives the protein CASSLTSGGLAEQYF.

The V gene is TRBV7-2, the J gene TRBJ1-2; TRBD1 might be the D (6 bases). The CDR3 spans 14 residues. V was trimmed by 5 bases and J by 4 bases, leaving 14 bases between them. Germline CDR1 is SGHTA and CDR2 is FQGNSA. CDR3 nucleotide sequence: TGTGCCAGCAGCCCCCAGGGACACCCCTATGGCTACACCTTC. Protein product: CASSPQGHPYGYTF.

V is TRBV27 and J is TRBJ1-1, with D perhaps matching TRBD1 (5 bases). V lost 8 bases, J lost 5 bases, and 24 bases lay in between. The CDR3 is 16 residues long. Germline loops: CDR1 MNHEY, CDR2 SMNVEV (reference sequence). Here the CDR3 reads CASGKLPGPRGTEAFF. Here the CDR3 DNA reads TGTGCCAGCGGTAAACTGCCGGGGCCTCGAGGGACTGAAGCTTTCTTT.

The CDR3 DNA follows: TGCGCCAGCAGCCAGAGACTAGGTAGGGTCTACGAGCAGTACTTC. Its translation is CASSQRLGRVYEQYF. This chain links TRBV4-1 with TRBJ2-7; D might be TRBD2 (6 bases). CDR1 is MGHRA and CDR2 is YSYEKL in the germline V gene. V was cut by 3 bases and J by 3 bases, with 15 bases left in between. The CDR3 extends over 15 amino acids.

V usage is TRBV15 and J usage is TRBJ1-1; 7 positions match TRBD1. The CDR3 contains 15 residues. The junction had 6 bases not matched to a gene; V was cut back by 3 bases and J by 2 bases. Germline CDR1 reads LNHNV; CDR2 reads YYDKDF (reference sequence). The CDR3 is CATSSAGGLNTEAFF. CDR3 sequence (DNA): TGTGCCACCAGCAGTGCAGGGGGTCTTAACACTGAAGCTTTCTTT.

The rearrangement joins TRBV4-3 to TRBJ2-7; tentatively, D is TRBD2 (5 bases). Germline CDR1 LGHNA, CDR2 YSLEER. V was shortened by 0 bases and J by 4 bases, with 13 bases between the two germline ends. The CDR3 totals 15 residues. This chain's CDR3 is CASSQESGEWYEQYF. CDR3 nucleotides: TGCGCCAGCAGCCAAGAGTCCGGGGAGTGGTACGAGCAGTACTTC.

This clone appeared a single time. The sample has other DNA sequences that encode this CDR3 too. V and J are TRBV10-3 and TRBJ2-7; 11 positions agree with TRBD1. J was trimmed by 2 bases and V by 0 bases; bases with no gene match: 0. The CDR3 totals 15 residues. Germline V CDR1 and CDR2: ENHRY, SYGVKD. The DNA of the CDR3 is TGTGCCATCAGTGAGTCGGGACAGGGGGCCTACGAGCAGTACTTC. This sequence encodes CAISESGQGAYEQYF.

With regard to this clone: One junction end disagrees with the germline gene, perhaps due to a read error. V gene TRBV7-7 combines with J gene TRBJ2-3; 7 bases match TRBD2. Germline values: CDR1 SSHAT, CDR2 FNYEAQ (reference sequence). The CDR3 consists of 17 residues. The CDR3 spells CASSPIGGSQPTDTQYF. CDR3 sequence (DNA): TGTGCTAGCAGCCCCATCGGGGGGAGCCAACCCACAGATACGCAGTATTTT.

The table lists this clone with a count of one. CDR3 DNA: TGTGCCAGCAGCTTACGCCCAGGCGGCGGCGAGCAGTACTTC. This encodes CASSLRPGGGEQYF. The V and J genes are TRBV5-8 and TRBJ2-7, with D hard to call. Germline CDR1 reads SGHTS; CDR2 reads YDEGEE. V lost 2 bases and J lost 6, with 15 bases in between. This CDR3 spans 14 amino acids.

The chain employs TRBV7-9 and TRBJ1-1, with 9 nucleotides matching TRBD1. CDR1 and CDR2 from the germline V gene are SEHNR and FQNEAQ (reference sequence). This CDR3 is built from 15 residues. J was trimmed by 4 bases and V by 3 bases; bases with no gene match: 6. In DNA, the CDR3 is TGTGCCAGCAGCTTGGGGACAGGGTCTGTCACTGAAGCTTTCTTT. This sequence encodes CASSLGTGSVTEAFF.

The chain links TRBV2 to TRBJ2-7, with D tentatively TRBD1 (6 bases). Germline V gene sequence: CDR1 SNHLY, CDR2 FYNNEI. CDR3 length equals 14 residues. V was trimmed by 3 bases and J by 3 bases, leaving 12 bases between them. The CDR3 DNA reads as TGTGCCAGCAGTGAGGGCCCAGGGGTCTACGAGCAGTACTTC. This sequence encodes CASSEGPGVYEQYF.

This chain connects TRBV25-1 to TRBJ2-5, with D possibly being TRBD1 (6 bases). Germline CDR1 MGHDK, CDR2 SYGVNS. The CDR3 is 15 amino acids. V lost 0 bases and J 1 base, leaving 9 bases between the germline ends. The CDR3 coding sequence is TGTGCCAGCAGTGAATATGGCAGGGGCCAAGAGACCCAGTACTTC. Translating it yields CASSEYGRGQETQYF.

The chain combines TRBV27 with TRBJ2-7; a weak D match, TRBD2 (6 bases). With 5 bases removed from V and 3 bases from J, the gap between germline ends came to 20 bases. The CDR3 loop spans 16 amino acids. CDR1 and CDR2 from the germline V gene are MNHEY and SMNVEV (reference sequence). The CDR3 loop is CASSPSVGEELYEQYF. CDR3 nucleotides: TGTGCCAGCAGTCCTTCTGTGGGGGAGGAGCTCTACGAGCAGTACTTC.

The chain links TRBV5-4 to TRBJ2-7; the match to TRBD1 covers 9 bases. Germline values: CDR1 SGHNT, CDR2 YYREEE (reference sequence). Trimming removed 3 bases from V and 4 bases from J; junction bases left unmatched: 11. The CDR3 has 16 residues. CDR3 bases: TGTGCCAGCAGCTCATCACCGGGACAGGGTCAATACGAGCAGTACTTC. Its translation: CASSSSPGQGQYEQYF.

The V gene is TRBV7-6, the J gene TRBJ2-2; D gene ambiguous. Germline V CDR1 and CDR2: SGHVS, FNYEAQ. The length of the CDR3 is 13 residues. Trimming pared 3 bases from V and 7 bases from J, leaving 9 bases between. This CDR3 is CASSFNIGGELFF. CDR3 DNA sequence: TGTGCCAGCAGCTTTAACATAGGCGGGGAGCTGTTTTTT.

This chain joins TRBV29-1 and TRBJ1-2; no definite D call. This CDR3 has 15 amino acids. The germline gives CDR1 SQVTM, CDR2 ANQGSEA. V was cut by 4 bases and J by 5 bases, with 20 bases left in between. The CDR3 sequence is CSVAVGAPNGYGYTF. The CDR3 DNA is TGCAGCGTTGCCGTCGGAGCCCCAAATGGGTATGGCTACACCTTC.

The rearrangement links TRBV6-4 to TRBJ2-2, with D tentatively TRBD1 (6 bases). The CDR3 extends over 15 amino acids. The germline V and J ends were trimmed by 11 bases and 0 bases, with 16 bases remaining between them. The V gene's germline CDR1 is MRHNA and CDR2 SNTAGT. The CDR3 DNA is TGTGCCTGCCGGGGTGACAGGTCGAACACCGGGGAGCTGTTTTTT. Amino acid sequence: CACRGDRSNTGELFF.

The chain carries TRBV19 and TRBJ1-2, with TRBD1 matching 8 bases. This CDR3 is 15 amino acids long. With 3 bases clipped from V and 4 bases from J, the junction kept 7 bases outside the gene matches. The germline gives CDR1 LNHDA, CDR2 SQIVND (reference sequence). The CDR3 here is CASSIHIRGLYGYTF. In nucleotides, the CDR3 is TGTGCCAGTAGTATTCACATCAGGGGGCTCTATGGCTACACCTTC. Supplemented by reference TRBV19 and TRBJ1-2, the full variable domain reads DGGITQSPKYLFRKEGQNVTLSCEQNLNHDAMYWYRQDPGQGLRLIYYSQIVNDFQKGDIAEGYSVSREKKESFPLTVTSAQKNPTAFYLCASSIHIRGLYGYTFGSGTRLTVV.

The CDR3 region has the DNA TGCGCCAGCAGCCAAGGTGGGACAGGGGGCAAGGAGCTGTTTTTT. This translates into CASSQGGTGGKELFF. V gene TRBV4-1 combines with J gene TRBJ2-2; TRBD1 matches 12 bases. Germline lookup yields CDR1 MGHRA and CDR2 YSYEKL. The ends lost 1 base at V and 10 bases at J; junction bases unmatched: 4. The length of the CDR3 is 15 residues.